The clone carrying this T cell receptor (beta chain) has a single count. Its specificity is unknown. Trimming removed 11 bases from V and 0 bases from J; junction bases left unmatched: 22. The CDR3 loop spans 18 amino acids. CDR1 and CDR2 (germline): LGHDT, YNNKEL (reference sequence). These data are taken from a study of identical twins. Study results and caveats: Out-of-frame alpha sequences common to twins exhibited a surplus of low generation probability. Models underestimated TCR alpha sharing (out-of-frame) in monozygotic twins. Twin pairs had excess sharing that was weaker in beta out-of-frame sequences. Diverse VJ usage suggested most zero-insertion clonotypes were not invariant T cells.

MiXCR, applied by TCRdb to the 5' RACE reads, yields one record per CDR3 protein. The data show 300,000 or so distinct CDR3 sequences, 8.5% to 9.5% seen once. This sample also appeared in a second study, on yellow fever vaccine responses in identical twins.

The rearrangement joins TRBV3-1 to TRBJ2-7, with 7 bases matching TRBD1. The clonotype originates from a woman younger than 35 in good health. Material: CD8+ T cells sorted from blood. CDR3 coding DNA: TGTGCCTTCAGCCCTACAGGACAGGCTGTCACTGTCTCCTACGAGCAGTACTTC. Encoded protein: CAFSPTGQAVTVSYEQYF.